Listed here are 19 T cell receptor beta chains from one sample, sequenced in a study of lymphopenia after photon versus proton radiotherapy (dated by TCRdb to between 2018 and 2020). The library was produced with the immunoSEQ multiplex PCR assay. Not all clones reach the TCRdb copy of this immuneACCESS table, which keeps in-frame sequences only. Checked studies attribute under half of the gap to unresolved V genes and leave the rest unexplained. In all, the sample holds about 26,000 clones, and 75% to 90% of those were seen once. Approximately 3.7% of the sample lies in the top ten. Sequencing was performed on peripheral blood, taken from a patient treated with photon-based radiotherapy. The receptor set was obtained from a woman in her forties or fifties with pancreatic cancer.

The chain carries TRBV28 and TRBJ2-3, with D maybe TRBD2 (6 bases). The CDR3 sequence is 17 residues long. V was shortened by 3 bases and J by 1 base, with 17 bases between the two germline ends. The germline V gene has CDR1 MDHEN and CDR2 SYDVKM. The CDR3 is CASSFLGDPGGTDTQYF. CDR3 coding DNA: TGTGCCAGCAGTTTTTTGGGGGACCCGGGGGGCACAGATACGCAGTATTTT.

The V and J genes are TRBV10-2 and TRBJ2-5; D gene uncertain. The CDR3 is made up of 15 amino acids. The germline CDR1 and CDR2 sequences are WSHSY and SAAADI. The germline V and J ends were trimmed by 3 bases and 5 bases, with 16 bases remaining between them. The CDR3 is CASSDPDKGSETQYF. CDR3 DNA sequence: TGCGCCAGCAGTGACCCCGACAAGGGCTCGGAGACCCAGTACTTC.

The chain carries TRBV28 and TRBJ2-1, with 10 positions matching TRBD1. J gave up 0 bases and V 3 bases, and 14 bases lay outside the gene matches. The CDR3 loop spans 20 amino acids. Germline V gene sequence: CDR1 MDHEN, CDR2 SYDVKM. The CDR3, as DNA: TGTGCCAGCAGTTTTTCCGGGACAGGGGTGGGGTTGGGCTCCTACAATGAGCAGTTCTTC. This sequence encodes CASSFSGTGVGLGSYNEQFF.

V is TRBV6-5 and J is TRBJ1-6; D not resolved. V gave up 6 bases and J gave up 6 bases, with 12 bases separating them. The CDR3 sequence is 14 residues long. Germline V gene sequence: CDR1 MNHEY, CDR2 SVGAGI. The CDR3 sequence: CASSPLRINSPLHF. CDR3 nucleotides: TGTGCCAGCAGCCCCCTCAGAATTAATTCACCCCTCCACTTT.

This clone was detected a few times. The chain carries TRBV7-2 and TRBJ1-2; D perhaps matches TRBD1 (6 bases). This CDR3 is built from 12 residues. Germline CDR1 and CDR2: SGHTA and FQGNSA. V shed 5 bases and J shed 7 bases, with 11 bases lying between them. The CDR3 here is CASSPRGLGYTF. Here the CDR3 DNA reads TGTGCCAGCAGCCCTCGGGGGCTTGGCTACACCTTC.

This chain uses TRBV2 with TRBJ2-7; the match to TRBD1 covers 7 bases. The CDR3 consists of 14 residues. The germline V gene encodes CDR1 SNHLY and CDR2 FYNNEI. Losses at the gene ends were 5 bases for V and 1 base for J; bases not matched to a gene: 5. CDR3 sequence reads: CASSTGTDSYEQYF. The CDR3 region has the DNA TGTGCCAGCAGTACCGGGACAGATTCCTACGAGCAGTACTTC.

The chain employs TRBV6-5 and TRBJ1-1; TRBD1 agrees at 8 bases. In germline, CDR1 is MNHEY, CDR2 SVGAGI. This CDR3 has 16 residues. Unmatched junction bases numbered 7, after V lost 4 bases and J lost 0 bases. This chain's CDR3 is CASSSRRDRMNTEAFF. CDR3 DNA: TGTGCCAGCAGTTCCCGGAGGGACAGGATGAACACTGAAGCTTTCTTT.

The chain carries TRBV28 and TRBJ2-1; D not resolved. CDR1 and CDR2 (germline): MDHEN, SYDVKM. The CDR3 is made up of 13 amino acids. The germline V and J ends were trimmed by 8 bases and 8 bases, with 16 bases remaining between them. CDR3 amino acids: CASRQVQRDEQFF. Written as DNA, the CDR3 is TGTGCCAGCCGTCAAGTCCAACGGGATGAGCAGTTCTTC.

The V and J genes are TRBV11-3 and TRBJ2-1; 10 nucleotides align to TRBD1. Germline V gives CDR1 SGHNT, CDR2 YENEEA. V lost 5 bases and J lost 5; bases outside the gene matches: 6. The CDR3 covers 15 residues. This CDR3 is CASSAPGTGDNEQFF. CDR3 DNA: TGTGCCAGCAGCGCCCCCGGGACAGGGGACAATGAGCAGTTCTTC. Full variable domain (rest looked up from reference TRBV11-3 and TRBJ2-1): EAGVVQSPRYKIIEKKQPVAFWCNPISGHNTLYWYLQNLGQGPELLIRYENEEAVDDSQLPKDRFSAERLKGVDSTLKIQPAELGDSAVYLCASSAPGTGDNEQFFGPGTRLTVL.

This clone was seen a handful of times. The CDR3 spells CASRPGLGGVSDTQYF. The DNA of the CDR3 is TGTGCCAGTAGACCCGGACTCGGCGGGGTCTCAGATACGCAGTATTTT. The V gene is TRBV19, the J gene TRBJ2-3, with a weak D call TRBD2 (6 bases). This CDR3 comprises 16 residues. Germline V lookup: CDR1 LNHDA, CDR2 SQIVND (reference sequence). Between the trimmed V and J ends, which lost 6 bases and 4 bases, there was a span of 20 bases.

The V call is TRBV15, the J call TRBJ1-5; TRBD1 might be the D (5 bases). CDR1 and CDR2 (germline): LNHNV, YYDKDF (reference sequence). The V and J ends lost 0 bases and 7 bases respectively, with 13 bases between them. CDR3 size: 15 residues. In DNA form, the CDR3 reads TGTGCCACCAGCAGAGATCGAGGGGCTGGGCAGCCCCAGCATTTT. Encoded protein: CATSRDRGAGQPQHF.

The chain joins TRBV5-6 to TRBJ2-7, with D possibly TRBD2 on 5 matching bases. The CDR3 length is 15 residues. V shed 0 bases and J shed 2 bases, with 12 bases lying between them. Germline V gene sequence: CDR1 SGHDT, CDR2 YYEEEE. Here the CDR3 DNA reads TGTGCCAGCAGCTTGGCGCTAGCTGACGCCTACGAGCAGTACTTC. Translating gives CASSLALADAYEQYF.

The chain carries TRBV19 and TRBJ2-2; a weak D match, TRBD2 (5 bases). V shed 10 bases and J shed 1 base, with 22 bases lying between them. The CDR3 extends over 17 amino acids. Germline CDR1 reads LNHDA; CDR2 reads SQIVND (reference sequence). DNA for the CDR3: TGTGCCACCCAACCCGGGATTCACGGCCGGAACACCGGGGAGCTGTTTTTT. Translating gives CATQPGIHGRNTGELFF.

The V and J genes are TRBV4-3 and TRBJ2-1; D gene uncertain. CDR1 is LGHNA, CDR2 YSLEER, per germline. This CDR3 has 17 amino acids. V was shortened by 0 bases and J by 1 base, with 13 bases between the two germline ends. This chain's CDR3 is CASSQDYRASSYNEQFF. For the CDR3, the DNA is TGCGCCAGCAGCCAAGATTATAGGGCCAGTTCCTACAATGAGCAGTTCTTC.

The chain has TRBV5-1 and TRBJ2-5, with a weak D call TRBD1 (6 bases). Per the germline V gene, CDR1 is SGHRS and CDR2 is YFSETQ. CDR3 length: 12 residues. V was shortened by 4 bases and J by 5 bases, with 9 bases between the two germline ends. For the CDR3, the DNA is TGCGCCAGCAGCCTCGACAGGGAGACCCAGTACTTC. Amino acid sequence: CASSLDRETQYF. The entire variable domain, with the rest obtained from reference TRBV5-1 and TRBJ2-5, is as follows: KAGVTQTPRYLIKTRGQQVTLSCSPISGHRSVSWYQQTPGQGLQFLFEYFSETQRNKGNFPGRFSGRQFSNSRSEMNVSTLELGDSALYLCASSLDRETQYFGPGTRLLVL.

The genes are TRBV18 and TRBJ2-7; 8 bases map to TRBD1. The CDR3 is made up of 16 amino acids. Losses at the gene ends were 1 base for V and 0 bases for J; bases not matched to a gene: 5. Germline loops: CDR1 KGHSH, CDR2 LQKENI. This CDR3 is CASSPQGQVSSYEQYF. The CDR3 DNA follows: TGTGCCAGCTCACCACAGGGACAGGTGAGCTCCTACGAGCAGTACTTC.

The rearrangement joins TRBV7-8 to TRBJ1-4, with D possibly being TRBD1 (5 bases). Trimming cost V 8 bases and J 6 bases, with 25 bases left between them. This CDR3 is built from 17 residues. Germline CDR1 is SGHVS and CDR2 is FQNEAQ. The CDR3 DNA sequence: TGTGCCAGCGTCATGGGCGATTGGGGCCGGCAGGATGAAAAACTGTTTTTT. This gives the protein CASVMGDWGRQDEKLFF.

The chain employs TRBV29-1 and TRBJ1-4; possibly TRBD1 for D (5 bases). The CDR3 runs to 13 residues. The V gene's germline CDR1 is SQVTM and CDR2 ANQGSEA. V dropped 6 bases and J dropped 3 bases, with 11 bases sitting between them. CDR3 amino acids: CSVTGTANEKLFF. The CDR3 coding sequence is TGCAGCGTGACCGGGACGGCTAATGAAAAACTGTTTTTT.

In nucleotides, the CDR3 is TGTGCCAGCAGCTCTAGACTTTCTAGCACAGATACGCAGTATTTT. Translation gives CASSSRLSSTDTQYF. The chain has TRBV7-9 and TRBJ2-3; D unresolved. The CDR3 extends over 15 amino acids. V lost 4 bases and J 0 bases, leaving 11 bases between the germline ends. From germline, CDR1 is SEHNR and CDR2 FQNEAQ (reference sequence).